This T cell receptor beta chain was captured in a study of blood T cell repertoires in COVID-19. The assay was immunoSEQ multiplex PCR, and TCRdb's table has in-frame clones only and misses some. Of over 110,000 clones listed, over 70% are singletons. CDR3 length: 14 residues. Trimming cost V 8 bases and J 1 base, with 15 bases left between them. CDR1 and CDR2 (germline): MNHEY, SVGAGI. The sample consisted of PBMCs or T cells enriched from blood (not recorded which). The V and J genes are TRBV6-5 and TRBJ2-7, with D tentatively TRBD2 (6 bases). The sequence was collected from a man aged 50 to 59 in a cohort exposed to, infected with or recovered from COVID-19 (not recorded which). The CDR3, as DNA: TGTGCCAGCCTCTCGGAGGGCCAATCCTACGAGCAGTACTTC. Translation: CASLSEGQSYEQYF.